The clone carrying this TCR beta chain was observed a few times. The antigen is undetermined. The data derive from a study of cytomegalovirus exposure and HLA in healthy donors. Study at large: Around 80 million unique TCRs from HLA-typed donors were held in an early data release.

Overall study results and limits: Further analysis was carried out later, and it showed several of the most significant clusters appearing linked to common viral pathogens.

Researchers ran the PCR with 60 Vbeta and 13 Jbeta primers. Sequenced by immunoSEQ multiplex PCR; TCRdb stores in-frame clones only, minus some. The sample yields just over 200,000 clones, 75% to 85% seen once. There are 16 residues in the CDR3. V shed 4 bases, J shed 6 bases, and the junction held 11 bases outside the gene matches. Germline V lookup: CDR1 SNHLY, CDR2 FYNNEI. Material: PBMCs. The sequence came from a woman aged 35 to 49 in good health and CMV-seronegative. The rearrangement links TRBV2 to TRBJ2-1, with TRBD1 matching 8 bases. CDR3 sequence (DNA): TGTGCCAGCAGTGGACCGCGGACAGGGCTGAGCAATGAGCAGTTCTTC. This gives the protein CASSGPRTGLSNEQFF.